This T cell receptor beta chain stems from a study of CD8 T cells in Susac syndrome. The V end was cut by 2 bases, the J end by 4 bases, with 14 bases between. This CDR3 has 15 amino acids. The RNA input was 0.5 to 1 ug, and it was reverse transcribed with random hexamers. TCRdb independently ran MiXCR on the immunoSEQ multiplex PCR reads; one entry per CDR3 protein. The sample gives about 110,000 distinct CDR3 sequences, approximately 95% of which show up once; 0.41% is in the top ten. This TCR came from a human donor with Susac syndrome. The sequenced sample consisted of CD8+ T cells from PBMCs. The J gene is TRBJ1-2, the V gene TRBV12-3 or TRBV12-4; tentatively, D is TRBD1 (5 bases). The CDR3 sequence is CASSLRQGVGYGYTF. The CDR3 bases are TGTGCCAGCAGTTTAAGGCAGGGAGTAGGCTATGGCTACACCTTC.